What follows is one TCR beta chain and its context. The CDR3 is made up of 12 amino acids. Trimming removed 3 bases at V and 7 bases at J, with 9 bases between. The data are from a study of blood T cell repertoires in COVID-19. This study enrolled people aged about 18 to 100 from about two dozen US geographic areas. Two negative PCRs, clearance, or symptom resolution characterized the recovered Cohort 3 donors. Sequenced by immunoSEQ multiplex PCR; TCRdb stores in-frame clones only, minus some. The table has more than 300,000 clones, around 90% seen once; the top ten hold 5.5% to 7%. The chain combines TRBV12-3 or TRBV12-4 with TRBJ1-2; D perhaps matches TRBD1 (5 bases). Sequenced material: PBMCs or T cells enriched from blood (not recorded which). The receptor was derived from a woman aged 25 to 39 who had recovered from COVID-19. The chain's CDR3 is CASSFGGGGYTF. The CDR3 coding sequence is TGTGCCAGCAGTTTCGGGGGGGGTGGCTACACCTTC.